This TCR beta chain was obtained from a study of blood T cell repertoires in COVID-19 (dated by TCRdb to 2020 to 2022). Notes on the research overall: The collaborator samples originated in the United States, Italy and Spain and spanned the acute and convalescent phases of COVID-19. The samples were drawn from the first 160 participants of the ongoing ImmuneRACE study and from over a thousand subjects provided by 6 global collaborators. Nearly every sample came with metadata listing a de-identified subject ID, COVID-19 status, age in years and sex. Where available, HLA class I and class II types were obtained from metadata supplied by the sample provider rather than from assay-based typing. The prospective study material was composed of cDNA or gDNA derived from T cells, B-cell-depleted T cells, or PBMCs. A freely available public database, intended as a resource for researchers studying the immune response to SARS-CoV-2, is where the repertoires were released. Deeply sampled blood TCRbeta repertoires from subjects exposed to, actively infected with, or recovered from COVID-19 were included in the dataset. The full study reports these points: How much clinical and demographic metadata was included differed by source and by participant, and the metadata was provided uncurated.

The immunoSEQ Assay, a bias-controlled multiplex PCR, was used to amplify TCRbeta CDR3 regions from genomic DNA. The source study handled its data this way. The number of nucleated cells in each sample was estimated from the amplification of reference gene primers within the assay. To quantify the absolute abundance of each unique TCRbeta CDR3 rearrangement, sequence reads were collapsed and filtered. For each sample, productive Simpson clonality was calculated by taking the square root of Simpson's diversity index across productive rearrangements. TCRdb holds this immuneACCESS table with in-frame rearrangements only. Some clones are missing; in checked studies, unresolved V genes explain under half, and the rest has no known cause. V, J and clone size derive from that table, while D and trimming were established from the DNA sequence. The sample records 150,000 to 200,000 clones, approximately 80% of which are singletons. The ten biggest clones cover around 10% of the sample.

With respect to this clone: The antigen this receptor binds is unknown. Within one base of it there is no much larger clone, and no base qualities were kept.

CDR3 length: 15 amino acids, cysteine to phenylalanine. The sequence is cut down to CDR3 DNA, 45 bases in frame from base 1. V ends up 4 bases short and J 5 bases short, with an unmatched junction base count of 9. Based on the germline V gene, the CDR1 and CDR2 sequences are SGHRS and YFSETQ. At one collaborating source in Seattle, patients were enrolled during active infection and were followed longitudinally through the course of disease. The collaborating institutions used their own protocols to collect whole blood in K2EDTA tubes. For TCRbeta analysis, collaborator samples were shipped as frozen whole blood, as isolated PBMCs, or as DNA extracted from either sample type.

Rearrangement joined TRBV5-1 to TRBJ2-5, with TRBD1 identical over 9 junction bases. The clonotype was recovered from a woman older than 75 with COVID-19, enrolled during active disease. Material for sequencing was peripheral blood. The CDR3 sequence is CASSGTGTGLETQYF. DNA sequence: TGCGCCAGCAGCGGGACCGGGACAGGGTTGGAGACCCAGTACTTC.